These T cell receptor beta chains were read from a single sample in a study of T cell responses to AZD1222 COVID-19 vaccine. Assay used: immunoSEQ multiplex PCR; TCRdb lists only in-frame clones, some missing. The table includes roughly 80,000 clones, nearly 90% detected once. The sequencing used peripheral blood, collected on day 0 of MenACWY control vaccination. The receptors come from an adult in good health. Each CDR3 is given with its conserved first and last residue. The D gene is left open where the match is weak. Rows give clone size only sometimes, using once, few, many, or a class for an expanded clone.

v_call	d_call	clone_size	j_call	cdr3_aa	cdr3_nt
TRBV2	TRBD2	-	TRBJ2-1	CASTTGGGNEQFF	TGTGCCAGCACTACCGGGGGGGGCAATGAGCAGTTCTTC
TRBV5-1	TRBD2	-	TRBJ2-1	CASSSSGTRSVDEQFF	TGCGCCAGCAGCTCCTCCGGGACTAGGTCTGTCGATGAGCAGTTCTTC
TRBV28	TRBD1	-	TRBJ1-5	CASSVGTEHQPQHF	TGTGCCAGCAGCGTAGGGACAGAGCATCAGCCCCAGCATTTT
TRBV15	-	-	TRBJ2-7	CATSRDLTGSYEQYF	TGTGCCACCAGCAGAGATCTCACAGGGTCCTACGAGCAGTACTTC
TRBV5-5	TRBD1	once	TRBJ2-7	CASSRNRGVRDEQYF	TGTGCCAGCAGCCGTAACAGGGGGGTTCGGGACGAGCAGTACTTC
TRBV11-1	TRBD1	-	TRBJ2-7	CASSQGAEQYF	TGTGCCAGCAGCCAGGGGGCCGAGCAGTACTTC
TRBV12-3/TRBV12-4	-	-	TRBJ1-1	CASSLAFSEAFF	TGTGCCAGCAGTTTAGCGTTCAGCGAAGCTTTCTTT
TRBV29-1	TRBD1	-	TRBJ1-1	CSVDRTGNTEAFF	TGCAGCGTGGACAGGACTGGGAACACTGAAGCTTTCTTT
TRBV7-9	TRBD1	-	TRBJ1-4	CASSPRDSHNEKLFF	TGTGCCAGCAGCCCCCGGGACAGCCATAATGAAAAACTGTTTTTT
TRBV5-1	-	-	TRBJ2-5	CASSLKETQYF	TGCGCCAGCAGCCTCAAAGAGACCCAGTACTTC
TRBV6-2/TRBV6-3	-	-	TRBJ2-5	CASRYGRQRETQYF	TGTGCCAGCAGATACGGGCGGCAGCGGGAGACCCAGTACTTC